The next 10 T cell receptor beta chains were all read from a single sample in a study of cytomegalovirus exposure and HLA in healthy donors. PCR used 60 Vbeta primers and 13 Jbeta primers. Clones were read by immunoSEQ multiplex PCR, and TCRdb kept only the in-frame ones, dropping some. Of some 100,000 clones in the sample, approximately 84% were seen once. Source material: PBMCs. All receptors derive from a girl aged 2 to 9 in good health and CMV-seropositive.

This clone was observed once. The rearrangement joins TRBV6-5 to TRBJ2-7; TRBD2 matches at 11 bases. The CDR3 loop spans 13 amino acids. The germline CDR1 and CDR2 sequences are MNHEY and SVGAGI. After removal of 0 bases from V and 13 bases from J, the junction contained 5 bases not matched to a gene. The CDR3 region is CASSYSTSGTVYF. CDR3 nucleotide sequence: TGTGCCAGCAGTTACTCGACTAGCGGGACAGTTTACTTC.

CDR3 residues: CASSELGRRVGEKLFF. DNA for the CDR3: TGTGCCAGCAGTGAGTTGGGTCGCAGGGTTGGTGAAAAACTGTTTTTT. The chain has TRBV2 and TRBJ1-4; a possible D gene is TRBD1 (5 bases). V lost 3 bases, J lost 7 bases, and 18 bases lay in between. The CDR3 spans 16 residues. Germline lookup yields CDR1 SNHLY and CDR2 FYNNEI.

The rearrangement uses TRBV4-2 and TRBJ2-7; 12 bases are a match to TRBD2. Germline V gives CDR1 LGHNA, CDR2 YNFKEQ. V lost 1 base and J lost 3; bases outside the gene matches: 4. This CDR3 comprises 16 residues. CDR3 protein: CASSQATTSGGYEQYF. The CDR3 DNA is TGTGCCAGCAGCCAAGCTACGACTAGCGGGGGCTACGAGCAGTACTTC.

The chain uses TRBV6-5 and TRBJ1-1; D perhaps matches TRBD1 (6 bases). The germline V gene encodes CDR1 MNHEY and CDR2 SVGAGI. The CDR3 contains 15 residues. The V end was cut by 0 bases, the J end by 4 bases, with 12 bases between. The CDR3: CASSYSRGGSTEAFF. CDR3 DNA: TGTGCCAGCAGTTACTCGAGAGGGGGTAGCACTGAAGCTTTCTTT.

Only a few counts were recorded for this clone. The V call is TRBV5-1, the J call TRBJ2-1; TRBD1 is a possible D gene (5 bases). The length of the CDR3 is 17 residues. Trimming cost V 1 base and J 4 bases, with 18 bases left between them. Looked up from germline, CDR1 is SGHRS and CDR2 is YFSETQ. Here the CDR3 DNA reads TGCGCCAGCAGCTTGCTGTTCAGGGCGTGGACGTACAATGAGCAGTTCTTC. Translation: CASSLLFRAWTYNEQFF.

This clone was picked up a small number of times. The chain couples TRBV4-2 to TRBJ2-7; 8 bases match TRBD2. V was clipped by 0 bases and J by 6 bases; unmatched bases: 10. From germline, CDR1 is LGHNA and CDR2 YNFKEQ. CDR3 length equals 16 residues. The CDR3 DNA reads TGTGCCAGCAGCCAAGATTTGACTAGCGCGAGGGCCGAGCAGTACTTC. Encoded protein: CASSQDLTSARAEQYF.

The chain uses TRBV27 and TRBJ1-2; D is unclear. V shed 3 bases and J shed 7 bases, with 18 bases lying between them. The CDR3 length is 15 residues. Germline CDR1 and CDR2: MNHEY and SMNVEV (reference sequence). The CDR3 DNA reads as TGTGCCAGCAGTTTCGCTACAGCCCTGGCTGGTGGCTACACCTTC. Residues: CASSFATALAGGYTF.

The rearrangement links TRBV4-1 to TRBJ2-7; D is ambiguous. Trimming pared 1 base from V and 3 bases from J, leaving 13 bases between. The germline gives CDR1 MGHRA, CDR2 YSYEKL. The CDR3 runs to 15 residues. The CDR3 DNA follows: TGCGCCAGCAGCCAAGCCCACCCTGAGATCTACGAGCAGTACTTC. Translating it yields CASSQAHPEIYEQYF.

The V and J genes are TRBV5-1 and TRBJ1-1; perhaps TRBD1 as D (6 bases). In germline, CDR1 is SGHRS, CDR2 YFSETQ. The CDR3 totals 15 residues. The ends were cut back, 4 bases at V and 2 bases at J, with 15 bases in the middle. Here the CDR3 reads CASSLHRVDNTEAFF. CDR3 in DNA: TGCGCCAGCAGCCTTCACAGGGTGGATAACACTGAAGCTTTCTTT.

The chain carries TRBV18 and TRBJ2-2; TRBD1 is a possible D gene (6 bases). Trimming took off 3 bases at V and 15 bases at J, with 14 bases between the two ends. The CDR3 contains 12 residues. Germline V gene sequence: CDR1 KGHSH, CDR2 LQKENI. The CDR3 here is CASSPHGTLVFF. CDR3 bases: TGTGCCAGCTCACCCCACGGGACATTGGTGTTTTTT.